This T cell receptor (beta chain) is drawn from a study of blood T cell repertoires in COVID-19. Study context: Some COVID-19 samples were acute and others convalescent; all came from the United States, Italy and Spain. Nucleic acid was either cDNA or gDNA, and it came from T cells, B-cell-depleted T cells, or PBMCs.

Germline assignment: CDR1 SGHRS and CDR2 YFSETQ. This CDR3 has 14 amino acids. V dropped 1 base and J dropped 5; count of bases not matched to a gene: 3. Per the original methods: It was from reference gene primer amplification that nucleated cell counts were estimated. Sequencing was performed with immunoSEQ multiplex PCR; in TCRdb, only in-frame clones are kept and a portion is missing. The V and J calls and clone size were taken over from that table, and D and trimming were inferred from the DNA. Of some 210,000 clones in the sample, around 90% are singletons; the top ten hold about 6.3%. The sequencing sample was made of peripheral blood. The clonotype was recovered from a man in his fifties or sixties who had recovered from COVID-19. This chain connects TRBV5-1 to TRBJ2-3; 8 bases match TRBD1. CDR3 DNA sequence: TGCGCCAGCAGCTTGTCGACAGGGGAAGATACGCAGTATTTT. Protein: CASSLSTGEDTQYF.